Shown below are 26 T cell receptor beta chains from a single sample sequenced in a study of T-cell reconstitution after alpha-beta-depleted transplantation in children. TCRbeta library preparation incorporated unique molecular identifiers. TCRdb independently ran MiXCR on the PCR reads; one entry per CDR3 protein. The sample has 900,000 or so distinct CDR3 sequences, less than 20% seen once. Here the sequenced sample was PBMCs, mostly from graft donor cells, taken 360 days after TCRalphabeta/CD19-depleted stem cell transplant. The receptors here all came from a male patient aged 5 to 17 who had a stem cell transplant for acute lymphoblastic leukemia, so the T cells may come from the graft donor.

Regarding this clonotype: The germline gene is not matched at one end of the junction; a read error may be the cause. The chain couples TRBV3-1 to TRBJ2-1; 7 nucleotides align to TRBD2. The V gene's germline CDR1 is LGHDT and CDR2 YNNKEL (reference sequence). The CDR3 has 17 amino acids. This chain's CDR3 is CATSQPWTRGGGEEQFF. The CDR3 DNA reads as TGTGCCACCAGCCAACCCTGGACTAGAGGAGGTGGCGAGGAGCAGTTCTTC.

In this sample, this clonotype turned up many times. The genes are TRBV4-2 and TRBJ2-1; 11 bases align to TRBD2. The V gene's germline CDR1 is LGHNA and CDR2 YNFKEQ. The CDR3 sequence is 20 residues long. V dropped 7 bases and J dropped 0; count of bases not matched to a gene: 17. DNA of the CDR3: TGTGCCAGCATTCCCTTCATCACGGGACTAGCGGCCAGCTCCTACAATGAGCAGTTCTTC. This sequence encodes CASIPFITGLAASSYNEQFF.

J is TRBJ2-1 and V is TRBV20-1; TRBD1 might be the D (6 bases). Germline values: CDR1 DFQATT, CDR2 SNEGSKA (reference sequence). The CDR3 spans 15 residues. The V and J ends lost 5 bases and 6 bases respectively, with 20 bases between them. The CDR3: CSAPKQGQRGNEQFF. The CDR3 coding sequence is TGCAGTGCTCCTAAGCAGGGGCAGAGGGGCAATGAGCAGTTCTTC.

This clonotype was detected ten times or more. The rearrangement uses TRBV5-1 and TRBJ2-3; 7 nucleotides line up with TRBD1. J lost 4 bases, V lost 3 bases, and 5 bases had no gene match. The CDR3 has 14 amino acids. Germline lookup yields CDR1 SGHRS and CDR2 YFSETQ. The CDR3, as DNA: TGCGCCAGCAGCTGGGGGACAGTCGCAGATACGCAGTATTTT. Translating gives CASSWGTVADTQYF. The full variable domain, its missing parts supplied by reference TRBV5-1 and TRBJ2-3, is KAGVTQTPRYLIKTRGQQVTLSCSPISGHRSVSWYQQTPGQGLQFLFEYFSETQRNKGNFPGRFSGRQFSNSRSEMNVSTLELGDSALYLCASSWGTVADTQYFGPGTRLTVL.

The gene calls are TRBV2 and TRBJ2-1; D remains unclear. Trimming removed 1 base at V and 12 bases at J, with 10 bases between. This CDR3 contains 12 residues. Germline V gene data show CDR1 as SNHLY and CDR2 as FYNNEI. CDR3 region: CASSEDGPRQFF. CDR3 in DNA: TGTGCCAGCAGTGAAGATGGACCGAGGCAGTTCTTC.

This clonotype was seen more than once but under ten times. The chain links TRBV15 to TRBJ1-3; 9 nucleotides agree with TRBD1. Looked up from germline, CDR1 is LNHNV and CDR2 is YYDKDF (reference sequence). The CDR3 consists of 16 residues. V lost 0 bases and J lost 8; bases outside the gene matches: 8. Here the CDR3 DNA reads TGTGCCACCAGCAGAGATGTGGGGACAGGGTCATACACCATATATTTT. As protein: CATSRDVGTGSYTIYF.

This chain connects TRBV19 to TRBJ1-5, with TRBD1 matching 8 bases. The ends lost 5 bases at V and 2 bases at J; junction bases unmatched: 11. This CDR3 contains 17 residues. Germline-derived CDR1 and CDR2 are LNHDA and SQIVND (reference sequence). The CDR3 here is CASSLSWDRKGNQPQHF. Here the CDR3 DNA reads TGTGCCAGTAGTCTAAGCTGGGACAGGAAGGGCAATCAGCCCCAGCATTTT. Combining the CDR3 with reference TRBV19 and TRBJ1-5 gives the whole variable domain DGGITQSPKYLFRKEGQNVTLSCEQNLNHDAMYWYRQDPGQGLRLIYYSQIVNDFQKGDIAEGYSVSREKKESFPLTVTSAQKNPTAFYLCASSLSWDRKGNQPQHFGDGTRLSIL.

The chain is built from TRBV20-1 and TRBJ2-7, with D perhaps assigned TRBD1 or TRBD2 (6 bases each). Germline CDR1 DFQATT, CDR2 SNEGSKA (reference sequence). V was shortened by 0 bases and J by 0 bases, with 12 bases between the two germline ends. The CDR3 loop spans 15 amino acids. CDR3 DNA: TGCAGTGCTAGAGATCTGGGGGGCGGCTCCTACGAGCAGTACTTC. Translating it yields CSARDLGGGSYEQYF.

The chain links TRBV4-1 to TRBJ2-7; weak D call: TRBD2 (7 bases). Germline lookup yields CDR1 MGHRA and CDR2 YSYEKL. CDR3 length equals 15 residues. V dropped 0 bases and J dropped 2 bases, with 11 bases sitting between them. The chain's CDR3 is CASSQDGGLPYEQYF. As DNA, the CDR3 is TGCGCCAGCAGCCAAGACGGGGGGCTACCCTACGAGCAGTACTTC.

This clonotype occurred a few times. This rearrangement joins TRBV19 to TRBJ2-3, with 11 bases that match TRBD2. The CDR3 totals 19 residues. With V trimmed by 4 bases and J by 5 bases, 17 bases remained unmatched. Germline V CDR1 and CDR2: LNHDA, SQIVND (reference sequence). The chain's CDR3 is CASSTYLGLAGPSLDTQYF. CDR3 DNA sequence: TGTGCCAGTAGTACTTACCTCGGACTAGCGGGTCCGTCTCTAGATACGCAGTATTTT. Drawing the rest from reference TRBV19 and TRBJ2-3, the complete variable domain is DGGITQSPKYLFRKEGQNVTLSCEQNLNHDAMYWYRQDPGQGLRLIYYSQIVNDFQKGDIAEGYSVSREKKESFPLTVTSAQKNPTAFYLCASSTYLGLAGPSLDTQYFGPGTRLTVL.

The sample holds a few counts of this clonotype. This chain uses TRBV23-1 with TRBJ2-7, with 9 positions matching TRBD1. TRBV23-1 is noted as an ORF with a role that remains uncertain. The CDR3 runs 14 residues. The trim removed 7 bases at V and 0 bases at J, leaving 4 bases unmatched. The CDR3 nucleotides are TGCGCCAGCAATGGACAGGGGCGCTCCTACGAGCAGTACTTC. It yields the protein CASNGQGRSYEQYF.

The genes are TRBV7-3 and TRBJ2-1, with 7 bases aligning to TRBD2. J was trimmed by 9 bases and V by 3 bases; bases with no gene match: 11. Germline CDR1 is SGHTA and CDR2 is FQGTGA. This CDR3 is 15 amino acids long. The CDR3 spells CASSLATGGSTEQFF. CDR3 DNA: TGTGCCAGCAGCTTGGCCACGGGCGGGAGTACTGAGCAGTTCTTC.

There are many counts of this clonotype. V and J are TRBV12-3 or TRBV12-4 and TRBJ2-5, with TRBD2 matching 10 bases. The CDR3 contains 15 residues. After removal of 3 bases from V and 4 bases from J, the junction contained 5 bases not matched to a gene. CDR3 sequence reads: CASSFLAGEGETQYF. CDR3 nucleotide sequence: TGTGCCAGCAGTTTTCTAGCGGGAGAGGGAGAGACCCAGTACTTC.

The chain employs TRBV3-1 and TRBJ2-7; D perhaps matches TRBD2 (5 bases). The CDR3 covers 17 residues. Germline values: CDR1 LGHDT, CDR2 YNNKEL (reference sequence). Deletions cut 1 base from V and 0 bases from J, with 16 bases between. CDR3 region: CASSQGPSLASSYEQYF. The DNA of the CDR3 is TGTGCCAGCAGCCAAGGGCCCTCCTTAGCGAGCTCCTACGAGCAGTACTTC.

This clonotype was observed a few times. This chain connects TRBV6-1 to TRBJ2-7, with 7 bases identical to TRBD2. Trimming removed 6 bases from V and 2 bases from J; junction bases left unmatched: 13. This CDR3 has 16 amino acids. The germline V gene encodes CDR1 MNHNS and CDR2 SASEGT. The CDR3 loop reads CASSSQSGTAPYEQYF. The DNA for the CDR3 is TGTGCCAGCAGCTCCCAAAGCGGGACGGCCCCCTACGAGCAGTACTTC.

This clonotype showed up just once. The rearrangement links TRBV5-6 to TRBJ2-1, with D possibly matching TRBD1 (5 bases). Germline assignment: CDR1 SGHDT and CDR2 YYEEEE. The CDR3 loop spans 16 amino acids. V lost 2 bases to trimming and J lost 4 bases, with 16 bases between them. The CDR3: CASSFLWRQSYNEQFF. CDR3 DNA: TGTGCCAGCAGCTTTTTATGGAGACAGTCGTACAATGAGCAGTTCTTC.

CDR3 protein: CASSFGQTSGNTIYF. The CDR3 nucleotides read TGCGCCAGCAGCTTTGGACAGACCTCTGGAAACACCATATATTTT. The genes are TRBV5-1 and TRBJ1-3; possibly TRBD1 for D (6 bases). There are 15 residues in the CDR3. The V end lost 2 bases, the J end lost 0 bases, and 9 bases lay between the germline ends. Germline V gene data show CDR1 as SGHRS and CDR2 as YFSETQ.

This clonotype was seen at least ten times. This rearrangement joins TRBV12-3 or TRBV12-4 to TRBJ2-2, with 7 positions matching TRBD1. The CDR3 covers 13 residues. Trimming cost V 5 bases and J 7 bases; bases outside gene matches: 4. The CDR3 here is CASSRQGIGELFF. CDR3 DNA: TGTGCCAGCAGTAGACAGGGTATCGGGGAGCTGTTTTTT.

This clonotype was observed a handful of times. The chain carries TRBV15 and TRBJ1-4; D is uncertain. Germline lookup yields CDR1 LNHNV and CDR2 YYDKDF (reference sequence). V was cut by 5 bases and J by 0 bases, with 7 bases left in between. This CDR3 contains 14 residues. The CDR3: CATSLRATNEKLFF. The CDR3 coding sequence is TGTGCCACCAGCCTCCGGGCAACTAATGAAAAACTGTTTTTT.

Only a few counts were recorded for this clonotype. The chain has TRBV12-3 or TRBV12-4 and TRBJ1-5, with 9 bases lining up with TRBD1. V lost 7 bases, J lost 7 bases, and 8 bases stayed unmatched. The CDR3 covers 14 residues. This CDR3 is CASKYRGQRQPQHF. CDR3 bases: TGTGCCAGCAAGTACAGGGGGCAACGGCAGCCCCAGCATTTT.

This chain joins TRBV10-3 and TRBJ2-7; TRBD1 agrees at 8 bases. The V and J ends lost 7 bases and 2 bases, in that order; junction bases with no gene match: 10. The CDR3 consists of 15 residues. From germline, CDR1 is ENHRY and CDR2 SYGVKD. This CDR3 reads CAINQQGVGAYEQYF. The CDR3 DNA follows: TGTGCCATCAATCAACAGGGGGTGGGCGCCTACGAGCAGTACTTC.

This clonotype has a handful of counts. The V gene is TRBV7-7, the J gene TRBJ2-3; D perhaps matches TRBD2 (6 bases). CDR3 length equals 16 residues. The germline V and J ends were trimmed by 1 base and 4 bases, with 15 bases remaining between them. From germline, CDR1 is SSHAT and CDR2 FNYEAQ (reference sequence). CDR3 in amino acids: CASSLGTTSYADTQYF. The CDR3 bases are TGTGCCAGCAGCTTAGGAACGACTAGTTACGCAGATACGCAGTATTTT.

This clonotype was observed a few times. The chain uses TRBV5-1 and TRBJ1-1, with a weak D call TRBD1 (5 bases). CDR1 is SGHRS, CDR2 YFSETQ, per germline. Trimming removed 6 bases from V and 1 base from J, with 16 bases in between. This CDR3 contains 15 residues. The CDR3, as DNA: TGCGCCAGCACCATGGACGGGACGGGGAACACTGAAGCTTTCTTT. Translating gives CASTMDGTGNTEAFF.

The chain employs TRBV12-3 or TRBV12-4 and TRBJ1-6; no clear D. The length of the CDR3 is 14 residues. V was shortened by 5 bases and J by 10 bases, with 15 bases between the two germline ends. The CDR3 DNA reads as TGTGCCAGCAGTCCATCCCCAGGTATCTCACCCCTCCACTTT. It yields the protein CASSPSPGISPLHF.

This clonotype was observed a handful of times. This chain links TRBV5-1 with TRBJ2-6; 12 positions agree with TRBD2. The germline gives CDR1 SGHRS, CDR2 YFSETQ. Trimming took 4 bases from V and 0 from J; bases not matched to a gene: 5. The CDR3 sequence is 18 residues long. The CDR3 reads CASSPGLAGTSGANVLTF. In nucleotides, the CDR3 is TGCGCCAGCAGCCCGGGACTAGCGGGCACCTCTGGGGCCAACGTCCTGACTTTC.

This clonotype showed up just a few times. The chain combines TRBV27 with TRBJ2-7; D gene ambiguous. Per germline, CDR1 MNHEY and CDR2 SMNVEV (reference sequence). The V and J ends lost 1 base and 5 bases respectively, with 9 bases between them. CDR3 length: 13 residues. CDR3 in DNA: TGTGCCAGCAGTTTATTTGTGGGCCACGAGCAGTACTTC. It specifies CASSLFVGHEQYF.